The entry that follows covers one T cell receptor beta chain sequence. Its antigen is as yet unknown. The CDR3 contains 14 residues. Trimming stripped 0 bases from V and 8 bases from J, with 14 bases between. Looked up from germline, CDR1 is SGHKS and CDR2 is YYEKEE (reference sequence). This specimen belongs to a study of CD8+CD57+ T cells in acquired aplastic anemia. Study-wide findings and caveats: Overlapping CD8+ CDR3 repertoires of patients and controls contained roughly 29 shared sequences. In CD8+ cells, Simpson's diversity showed no significant difference between patients and controls.

According to the study, genomic DNA was the template for TCR beta VDJ and CDR3 profiling. Each CDR3 protein is one row after TCRdb ran MiXCR on the reads. The sample lists 200,000 to 250,000 distinct CDR3 sequences; roughly 35% were seen once. This receptor was identified in a human donor in good health, serving as a control. The specimen sequenced was sorted CD4+, CD8+, or CD8+CD57+ T cells (not recorded which) from PBMCs. This chain links TRBV5-5 with TRBJ1-2, with D unresolved. CDR3 DNA: TGTGCCAGCAGCTTGGGGACGGAGAGAGACGGCTACACCTTC. Its protein product is CASSLGTERDGYTF.